The T cell receptor beta chain described here comes from a study of T-cell reconstitution after alpha-beta-depleted transplantation in children (dated by TCRdb to about 2016). Regarding the research as a whole: T-cell immune reconstitution after TCRalphabeta/CD19-depleted allogeneic hematopoietic cell transplantation in children was quantitatively tracked in the study by means of TCR repertoire profiling. Paper-wide results and their limitations: Over the following months the frequencies of hyperexpanded clones went down, and after one year T-cell counts and TCRbeta diversity were mostly credited to newly produced T cells. The apparently early alphabetaT-cell count recovery about two months after transplant was reportedly dependent on only several hundred rapidly expanded clones derived from non-depleted graft cells. In some patients, the high TCRbeta diversity seen at day 60 was put down to recipient T cells and intrathymic progenitors that had survived conditioning.

The germline V and J ends show losses of 3 bases and 2 bases respectively, and no gene match explains 6 bases of the junction. In the germline V gene, CDR1 corresponds to SGHRS and CDR2 to YFSETQ. The CDR3 runs 15 residues from the cysteine to the phenylalanine. The read is trimmed to its CDR3 DNA, 45 bases read in frame from base 1. Per the publication, the treatment or condition label means: allogeneic hematopoietic cell transplantation with graft depleted of TCRalphabeta T cells and CD19 B cells. The transplant recipients were children given TCRalphabeta/CD19-depleted allogeneic hematopoietic cell grafts. Comments on this clonotype: Its antigen is currently not known. Base qualities are not recorded, but no much larger clone differs from it by a single base.

Receptor libraries were prepared by PCR. The sequencing machine was an Illumina HiSeq 2500. TCR libraries were prepared with molecular barcoding, using unique molecular identifiers to normalize TCRbeta repertoire quantification. The public reads were reprocessed in TCRdb via fastp at Q25 and MiXCR, keeping in-frame beta chains. All rows with the same CDR3 protein become a single entry with the most common DNA and genes. Here the sample has under 450,000 distinct CDR3 sequences; 15% to 20% occur a single time. The ten top clones hold under 30% of the sample. The material sequenced was PBMCs, mostly from graft donor cells, taken 360 days after TCRalphabeta/CD19-depleted stem cell transplant. The chain is encoded by TRBV5-1 joined to TRBJ2-3; the central 7 bases match TRBD2. This TCR was recovered from a boy younger than two who had a stem cell transplant for Wiskott-Aldrich syndrome, so the T cells may come from the graft donor. The sequenced DNA: TGCGCCAGCAGCTACCCTGGGACTACCACAGATACGCAGTATTTT. It translates as CASSYPGTTTDTQYF.